Following are 27 T cell receptor beta chains from one sample sequenced in a study of shared clonotypes between healthy human individuals. Here immunoSEQ multiplex PCR was the method, and the copy in TCRdb shows in-frame clones only, minus some. The sample yields around 1.6 million clones, around 98% seen once. Source material: naive CD4+ T cells sorted from blood. Subset noted: CD45RA+ positively selected. These receptors were collected from a man aged 25 to 40 in good health.

This sequence joins TRBV2 and TRBJ1-2; TRBD1 matches at 9 bases. From germline, CDR1 is SNHLY and CDR2 FYNNEI. The CDR3 has 14 amino acids. V was pared by 6 bases and J by 6 bases, with 8 bases of the junction left unmatched. In nucleotides, the CDR3 is TGTGCCAGCAGGAGTACAGGGGGCGCGGATGGCTACACCTTC. Translated: CASRSTGGADGYTF.

The chain combines TRBV30 with TRBJ1-5; tentative D call: TRBD1 (6 bases). V gave up 0 bases and J gave up 10 bases, with 13 bases separating them. This CDR3 has 13 amino acids. CDR1 and CDR2 from the germline V gene are GTSNPN and SVGIG (reference sequence). The chain's CDR3 is CAWSVSRGAPQHF. The DNA of the CDR3 is TGTGCCTGGAGTGTAAGCAGGGGTGCTCCCCAGCATTTT.

The chain links TRBV7-8 to TRBJ2-7; 8 positions match TRBD2. CDR3 size: 16 residues. Germline V CDR1 and CDR2: SGHVS, FQNEAQ. V lost 2 bases, J lost 0 bases, and 6 bases stayed unmatched. The CDR3 DNA follows: TGTGCCAGCAGCTTACGGACTAGCCAGAGCTCCTACGAGCAGTACTTC. Translation gives CASSLRTSQSSYEQYF. The variable domain in full, with the rest retrieved from reference TRBV7-8 and TRBJ2-7, is GAGVSQSPRYKVAKRGQDVALRCDPISGHVSLFWYQQALGQGPEFLTYFQNEAQLDKSGLPSDRFFAERPEGSVSTLKIQRTQQEDSAVYLCASSLRTSQSSYEQYFGPGTRLTVT.

The gene calls are TRBV9 and TRBJ2-7, with 7 nucleotides matching TRBD1. Germline V CDR1 and CDR2: SGDLS, YYNGEE. The V and J ends lost 3 bases and 2 bases, in that order; junction bases with no gene match: 5. CDR3 length: 14 amino acids. Here the CDR3 reads CASSDRDRTYEQYF. The CDR3, as DNA: TGTGCCAGCAGCGACCGGGACAGAACCTACGAGCAGTACTTC.

The genes are TRBV15 and TRBJ1-4; D uncertain. CDR3 size: 15 residues. The V end lost 0 bases, the J end lost 3 bases, and 8 bases lay between the germline ends. Germline CDR1 reads LNHNV; CDR2 reads YYDKDF (reference sequence). As DNA, the CDR3 is TGTGCCACCAGCAGAGATGGAGGGTCTAATGAAAAACTGTTTTTT. Translated: CATSRDGGSNEKLFF.

This rearrangement joins TRBV6-1 to TRBJ1-5; a possible D gene is TRBD1 (5 bases). Trimming cost V 4 bases and J 3 bases, with 7 bases left between them. There are 13 residues in the CDR3. Per germline, CDR1 MNHNS and CDR2 SASEGT. The CDR3 loop is CASSAQDNQPQHF. DNA of the CDR3: TGTGCCAGCAGTGCACAGGACAATCAGCCCCAGCATTTT.

The chain couples TRBV19 to TRBJ1-2; D uncertain. The CDR3 sequence is 12 residues long. V was trimmed by 5 bases and J by 8 bases, leaving 12 bases between them. Looked up from germline, CDR1 is LNHDA and CDR2 is SQIVND (reference sequence). CDR3: CASSLVAGGYTF. The CDR3 DNA is TGTGCCAGTAGTTTAGTGGCAGGCGGCTACACCTTC.

The chain links TRBV5-1 to TRBJ2-1; no definite D call. CDR1 and CDR2 from the germline V gene are SGHRS and YFSETQ. The CDR3 runs 12 residues. V lost 1 base to trimming and J lost 7 bases, with 6 bases between them. The CDR3: CASSLSVNEQFF. CDR3 nucleotide sequence: TGCGCCAGCAGCTTGAGTGTAAATGAGCAGTTCTTC.

DNA for the CDR3: TGTGCCAGCAGCCAGGGACTTGTCGGGGTTGGGTTTTCCTACGAGCAGTACTTC. This encodes CASSQGLVGVGFSYEQYF. The chain joins TRBV14 to TRBJ2-7; D perhaps matches TRBD2 (6 bases). CDR3 size: 18 residues. Deletions cut 3 bases from V and 1 base from J, with 22 bases between. From germline, CDR1 is SGHDN and CDR2 FVKESK.

The chain recombines TRBV18 with TRBJ2-1, with 8 bases aligning to TRBD1. Germline values: CDR1 KGHSH, CDR2 LQKENI. Unmatched junction bases numbered 3, after V lost 5 bases and J lost 6 bases. The CDR3 contains 13 residues. CDR3 amino acids: CASSVGQGNEQFF. CDR3 DNA sequence: TGTGCCAGCTCAGTCGGACAGGGCAATGAGCAGTTCTTC.

The count of this clone is one. The sample has other DNA sequences that encode this CDR3 too. The chain links TRBV5-1 to TRBJ2-7; weak D call: TRBD1 (6 bases). V lost 4 bases, J lost 2 bases, and 13 bases lay in between. The CDR3 has 14 amino acids. Germline CDR1 and CDR2: SGHRS and YFSETQ. CDR3 in amino acids: CASSPPAGAYEQYF. DNA of the CDR3: TGCGCCAGCAGCCCCCCGGCAGGGGCCTACGAGCAGTACTTC. Based on the CDR3 plus reference TRBV5-1 and TRBJ2-7, the full variable domain is KAGVTQTPRYLIKTRGQQVTLSCSPISGHRSVSWYQQTPGQGLQFLFEYFSETQRNKGNFPGRFSGRQFSNSRSEMNVSTLELGDSALYLCASSPPAGAYEQYFGPGTRLTVT.

In DNA, the CDR3 is TGCGCCAGCAGCCAAGGGAAAGCCTATGGCTACACCTTC. As protein: CASSQGKAYGYTF. The V and J genes are TRBV4-3 and TRBJ1-2; D remains unclear. Per germline, CDR1 LGHNA and CDR2 YSLEER. This CDR3 has 13 amino acids. The V end lost 1 base, the J end lost 4 bases, and 7 bases lay between the germline ends.

This sequence joins TRBV7-2 and TRBJ2-3; the match to TRBD2 covers 14 bases. Germline assignment: CDR1 SGHTA and CDR2 FQGNSA. The CDR3 is 18 residues long. V dropped 0 bases and J dropped 0; count of bases not matched to a gene: 2. The CDR3 here is CASSLAGLAGGSTDTQYF. Here the CDR3 DNA reads TGTGCCAGCAGCTTAGCCGGACTAGCGGGAGGAAGCACAGATACGCAGTATTTT.

The CDR3 sequence is CASSLGAGGQDTQYF. The CDR3 DNA follows: TGTGCCAGCAGCTTAGGCGCAGGGGGCCAGGATACGCAGTATTTT. The chain joins TRBV11-2 to TRBJ2-3; TRBD1 agrees at 8 bases. This CDR3 contains 15 residues. Germline V gives CDR1 SGHAT, CDR2 FQNNGV. V lost 1 base, J lost 6 bases, and 6 bases stayed unmatched.

The chain's CDR3 is CASSFRLAGVREQFF. The DNA for the CDR3 is TGTGCCAGCAGTTTCCGGCTAGCGGGAGTAAGGGAGCAGTTCTTC. The chain combines TRBV28 with TRBJ2-1, with TRBD2 identical over 10 bases. Germline CDR1 is MDHEN and CDR2 is SYDVKM. This CDR3 is built from 15 residues. V was clipped by 3 bases and J by 10 bases; unmatched bases: 9.

The rearrangement uses TRBV5-1 and TRBJ2-3; 12 bases agree with TRBD2. CDR3 size: 16 residues. Per germline, CDR1 SGHRS and CDR2 YFSETQ. Unmatched junction bases numbered 9, after V lost 4 bases and J lost 6 bases. DNA of the CDR3: TGCGCCAGCAGCGAGACTAGCGGGAGTTATCTTGATACGCAGTATTTT. Residues: CASSETSGSYLDTQYF.

The chain uses TRBV5-4 and TRBJ2-2, with D maybe TRBD1 (6 bases). Trimming took off 4 bases at V and 1 base at J, with 8 bases between the two ends. The V gene's germline CDR1 is SGHNT and CDR2 YYREEE (reference sequence). This CDR3 has 14 residues. The CDR3 loop reads CASSVQGNTGELFF. The CDR3 DNA follows: TGTGCCAGCAGCGTACAGGGGAACACCGGGGAGCTGTTTTTT. The full variable domain, with the rest looked up from reference TRBV5-4 and TRBJ2-2, is ETGVTQSPTHLIKTRGQQVTLRCSSQSGHNTVSWYQQALGQGPQFIFQYYREEENGRGNFPPRFSGLQFPNYSSELNVNALELDDSALYLCASSVQGNTGELFFGEGSRLTVL.

This sequence joins TRBV30 and TRBJ1-1; TRBD1 matches 7 bases. The germline gives CDR1 GTSNPN, CDR2 SVGIG (reference sequence). Germline trimming cut 1 base from V and 0 bases from J; bases unmatched to any gene: 5. This CDR3 is 15 amino acids long. The CDR3 sequence is CAWSEQGRMNTEAFF. The CDR3 DNA reads TGTGCCTGGAGTGAACAGGGGCGTATGAACACTGAAGCTTTCTTT. The full variable domain, completed using reference TRBV30 and TRBJ1-1, is SQTIHQWPATLVQPVGSPLSLECTVEGTSNPNLYWYRQAAGRGLQLLFYSVGIGQISSEVPQNLSASRPQDRQFILSSKKLLLSDSGFYLCAWSEQGRMNTEAFFGQGTRLTVV.

The V call is TRBV4-1, the J call TRBJ1-2; possibly TRBD1 for D (6 bases). CDR3 length equals 16 residues. V lost 3 bases and J 3 bases, leaving 17 bases between the germline ends. Germline lookup yields CDR1 MGHRA and CDR2 YSYEKL. CDR3 nucleotide sequence: TGCGCCAGCAGCCAGGAAAGGACAGCAGAGTACTATGGCTACACCTTC. Protein: CASSQERTAEYYGYTF.

The rearrangement joins TRBV5-1 to TRBJ1-1; 7 bases align to TRBD1. V lost 2 bases, J lost 6 bases, and 7 bases stayed unmatched. Germline V CDR1 and CDR2: SGHRS, YFSETQ. The CDR3 has 14 amino acids. This chain's CDR3 is CASSFGGGAPEAFF. The DNA of the CDR3 is TGCGCCAGCAGCTTTGGAGGGGGCGCCCCTGAAGCTTTCTTT.

The CDR3 nucleotides read TGCGCCAGCAGCTTGGGTCGGGGCCGGGAGGGTGAGCAGTTCTTC. Its protein is CASSLGRGREGEQFF. The chain couples TRBV5-1 to TRBJ2-1, with 8 bases identical to TRBD2. CDR1 SGHRS and CDR2 YFSETQ come from the germline V gene. The CDR3 runs to 15 residues. With 0 bases clipped from V and 9 bases from J, the junction kept 8 bases outside the gene matches.

The genes are TRBV5-1 and TRBJ2-4; D ambiguous. The CDR3 totals 15 residues. The V and J ends lost 4 bases and 3 bases respectively, with 14 bases between them. Per the germline V gene, CDR1 is SGHRS and CDR2 is YFSETQ. In nucleotides, the CDR3 is TGCGCCAGCAGCCCGGACCCACCTAGCAAAAACATTCAGTACTTC. Encoded protein: CASSPDPPSKNIQYF. The full variable domain, completed using reference TRBV5-1 and TRBJ2-4, is KAGVTQTPRYLIKTRGQQVTLSCSPISGHRSVSWYQQTPGQGLQFLFEYFSETQRNKGNFPGRFSGRQFSNSRSEMNVSTLELGDSALYLCASSPDPPSKNIQYFGAGTRLSVL.

On this clone itself: At one end the junction does not follow the germline gene, possibly because of a read error. V usage is TRBV6-5 and J usage is TRBJ2-2, with a tentative D call TRBD2 (5 bases). The length of the CDR3 is 13 residues. CDR1 and CDR2 (germline): MNHEY, SVGAGI. The CDR3 nucleotides are TGTACCAGCAGGTTATCGGGGATCGGGGAGCTGTTTTTT. Amino acid sequence: CTSRLSGIGELFF.

Here the CDR3 reads CASSLLNWDEQFF. The DNA for the CDR3 is TGCGCCAGCAGCTTACTAAATTGGGATGAGCAGTTCTTC. This chain links TRBV5-1 with TRBJ2-1, with D unresolved. V was shortened by 2 bases and J by 8 bases, with 11 bases between the two germline ends. This CDR3 region has 13 residues. Germline loops: CDR1 SGHRS, CDR2 YFSETQ.

This clone appeared a single time. J is TRBJ2-2 and V is TRBV7-2; perhaps TRBD2 as D (5 bases). The V gene lost 1 base and the J gene lost 1 base, with 7 bases spanning the gap. CDR3 length: 15 residues. Per germline, CDR1 SGHTA and CDR2 FQGNSA. Here the CDR3 reads CASSLVAKNTGELFF. CDR3 nucleotide sequence: TGTGCCAGCAGCTTAGTAGCGAAGAACACCGGGGAGCTGTTTTTT.

The chain is built from TRBV28 and TRBJ2-1, with a possible D match to TRBD2 (6 bases). Germline V gene sequence: CDR1 MDHEN, CDR2 SYDVKM. CDR3 size: 13 residues. The V end was cut by 6 bases, the J end by 0 bases, with 6 bases between. The CDR3 spells CASSGSSYNEQFF. The CDR3 coding sequence is TGTGCCAGCAGCGGGAGCTCCTACAATGAGCAGTTCTTC.

The V gene is TRBV29-1, the J gene TRBJ2-3; D remains unclear. The CDR3 extends over 14 amino acids. The germline V gene encodes CDR1 SQVTM and CDR2 ANQGSEA. V lost 3 bases and J lost 0, with 10 bases in between. The CDR3 sequence: CSVEGSPSTDTQYF. The DNA for the CDR3 is TGCAGCGTTGAGGGCAGCCCTAGCACAGATACGCAGTATTTT.